The clone carrying this TCR beta chain was seen only a few times. The CDR3 runs to 15 residues. Germline loops: CDR1 SNHLY, CDR2 FYNNEI. V was trimmed by 2 bases and J by 2 bases, leaving 13 bases between them. In the original workflow: Amplified reference gene primers provided the basis for estimating nucleated cell counts. The data were produced by immunoSEQ multiplex PCR, yet TCRdb's version contains in-frame clones alone and is incomplete. V, J and clone size are taken as reported in that table, and D and trimming were inferred from the DNA itself. The table shows around 19,000 clones, with 70% to 90% occurring only once. The data stem from a study of blood T cell repertoires in COVID-19. As for the study in general: The origin of the acute and convalescent COVID-19 samples was the United States, Italy and Spain. The cDNA or gDNA used as material had been derived from T cells, B-cell-depleted T cells, or PBMCs.

The receptor comes from a human donor in a cohort sampled during active COVID-19. The donor label of this sample is uncertain. The V call is TRBV2, the J call TRBJ2-7, with D perhaps matching TRBD1 (6 bases). The source material was peripheral blood. For the CDR3, the DNA is TGTGCCAGCAGTGAAAGTTGGCAGGGGACCTACGAGCAGTACTTC. Protein: CASSESWQGTYEQYF. The full variable domain, completed using reference TRBV2 and TRBJ2-7, is EPEVTQTPSHQVTQMGQEVILRCVPISNHLYFYWYRQILGQKVEFLVSFYNNEISEKSEIFDDQFSVERPDGSNFTLKIRSTKLEDSAMYFCASSESWQGTYEQYFGPGTRLTVT.